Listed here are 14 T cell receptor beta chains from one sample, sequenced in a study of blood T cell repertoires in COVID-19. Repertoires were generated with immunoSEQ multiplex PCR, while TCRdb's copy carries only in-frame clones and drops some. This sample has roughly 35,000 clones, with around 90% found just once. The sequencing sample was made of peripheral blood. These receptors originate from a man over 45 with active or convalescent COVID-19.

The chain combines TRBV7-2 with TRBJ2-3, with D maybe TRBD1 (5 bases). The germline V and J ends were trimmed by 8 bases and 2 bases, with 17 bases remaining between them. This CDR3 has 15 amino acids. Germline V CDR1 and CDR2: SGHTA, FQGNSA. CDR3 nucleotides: TGTGCCAGCGGGCCCAGGGTCCAGAACACAGATACGCAGTATTTT. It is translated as CASGPRVQNTDTQYF.

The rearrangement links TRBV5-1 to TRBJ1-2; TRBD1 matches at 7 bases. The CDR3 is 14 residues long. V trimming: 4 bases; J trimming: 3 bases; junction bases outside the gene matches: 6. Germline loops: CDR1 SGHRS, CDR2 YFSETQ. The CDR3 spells CASSPQGVDYGYTF. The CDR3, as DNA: TGCGCCAGCAGCCCCCAGGGGGTTGACTATGGCTACACCTTC.

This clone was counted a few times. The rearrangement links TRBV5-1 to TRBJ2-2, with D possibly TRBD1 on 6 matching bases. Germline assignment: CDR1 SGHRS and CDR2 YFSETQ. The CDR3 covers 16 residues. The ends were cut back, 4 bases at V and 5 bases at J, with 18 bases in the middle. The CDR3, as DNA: TGCGCCAGCAGCCGGGCTTCAGGGGAGAGGACCGGGGAGCTGTTTTTT. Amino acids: CASSRASGERTGELFF.

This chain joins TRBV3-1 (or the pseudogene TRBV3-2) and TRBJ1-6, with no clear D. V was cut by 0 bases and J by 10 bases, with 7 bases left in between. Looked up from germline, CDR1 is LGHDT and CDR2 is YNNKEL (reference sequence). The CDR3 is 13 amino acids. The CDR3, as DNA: TGTGCCAGCAGCCAAGAAGGGAGGTCACCCCTCCACTTT. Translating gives CASSQEGRSPLHF.

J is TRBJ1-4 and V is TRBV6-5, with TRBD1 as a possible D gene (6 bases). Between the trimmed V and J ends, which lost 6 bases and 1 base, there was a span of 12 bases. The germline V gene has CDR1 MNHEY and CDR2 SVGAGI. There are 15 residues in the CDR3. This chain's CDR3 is CASRTGQLTNEKLFF. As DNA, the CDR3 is TGTGCCAGCAGGACCGGACAGCTAACTAATGAAAAACTGTTTTTT.

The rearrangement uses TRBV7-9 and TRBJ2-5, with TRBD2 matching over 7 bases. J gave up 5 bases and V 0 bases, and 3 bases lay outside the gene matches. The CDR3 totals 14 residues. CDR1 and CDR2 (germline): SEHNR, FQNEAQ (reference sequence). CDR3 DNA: TGTGCCAGCAGCTTAGCGGGAGCGGGGGAGACCCAGTACTTC. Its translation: CASSLAGAGETQYF.

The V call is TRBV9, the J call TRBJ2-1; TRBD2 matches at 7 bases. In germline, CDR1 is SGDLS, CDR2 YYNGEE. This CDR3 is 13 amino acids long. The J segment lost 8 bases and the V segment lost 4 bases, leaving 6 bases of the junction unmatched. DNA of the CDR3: TGTGCCAGCAGCTCGGGGGGTGCCGATGAGCAGTTCTTC. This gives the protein CASSSGGADEQFF.

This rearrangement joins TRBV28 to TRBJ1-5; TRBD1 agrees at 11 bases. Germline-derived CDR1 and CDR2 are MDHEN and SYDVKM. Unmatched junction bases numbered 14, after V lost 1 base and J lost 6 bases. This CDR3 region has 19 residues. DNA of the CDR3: TGTGCCAGCAGTTTATTTATCGTGAAAGGACAGGGGGCCTTTCAGCCCCAGCATTTT. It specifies CASSLFIVKGQGAFQPQHF.

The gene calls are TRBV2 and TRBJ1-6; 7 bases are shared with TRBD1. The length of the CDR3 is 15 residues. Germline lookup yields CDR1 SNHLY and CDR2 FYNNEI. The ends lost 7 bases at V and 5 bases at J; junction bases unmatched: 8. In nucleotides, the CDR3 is TGTGCCAGCAAACGCCGGGACAGTAATAATTCACCCCTCCACTTT. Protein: CASKRRDSNNSPLHF.

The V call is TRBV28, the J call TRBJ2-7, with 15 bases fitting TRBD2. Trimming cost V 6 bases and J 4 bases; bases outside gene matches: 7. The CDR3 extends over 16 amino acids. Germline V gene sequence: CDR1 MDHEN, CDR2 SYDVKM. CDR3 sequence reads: CASRLGLAGGQYEQYF. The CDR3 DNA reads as TGTGCCAGCAGGCTCGGACTAGCGGGAGGGCAGTACGAGCAGTACTTC.

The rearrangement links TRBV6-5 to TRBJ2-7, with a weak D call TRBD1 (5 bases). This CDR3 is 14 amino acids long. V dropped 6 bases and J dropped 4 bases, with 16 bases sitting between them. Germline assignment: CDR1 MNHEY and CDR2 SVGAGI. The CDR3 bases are TGTGCCAGCAGCCGCGTGGGCAGGGTGTACGAGCAGTACTTC. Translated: CASSRVGRVYEQYF.

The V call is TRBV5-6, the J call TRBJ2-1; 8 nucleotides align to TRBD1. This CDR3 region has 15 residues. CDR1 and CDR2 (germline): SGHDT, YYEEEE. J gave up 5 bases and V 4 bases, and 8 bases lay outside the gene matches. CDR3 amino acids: CASSIQGVWDNEQFF. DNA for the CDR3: TGTGCCAGCAGCATACAGGGGGTATGGGACAATGAGCAGTTCTTC.

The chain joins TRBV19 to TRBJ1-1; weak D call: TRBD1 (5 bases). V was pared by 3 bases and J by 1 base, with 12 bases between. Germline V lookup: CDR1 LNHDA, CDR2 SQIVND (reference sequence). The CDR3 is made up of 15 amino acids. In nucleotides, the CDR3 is TGTGCCAGTAGTATGGGGGGGTATACGAACACTGAAGCTTTCTTT. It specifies CASSMGGYTNTEAFF.

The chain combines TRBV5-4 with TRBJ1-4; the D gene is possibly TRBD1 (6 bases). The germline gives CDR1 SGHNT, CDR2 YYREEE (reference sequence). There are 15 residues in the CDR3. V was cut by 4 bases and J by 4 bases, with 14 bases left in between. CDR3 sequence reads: CASSPDRSLNEKLFF. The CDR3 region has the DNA TGTGCCAGCAGCCCCGACAGGTCCCTTAATGAAAAACTGTTTTTT.